The 26 T cell receptor beta chains in this list originate from one sample, sequenced in a study of OX40 agonist ivuxolimab in advanced cancers. The data were produced by immunoSEQ multiplex PCR, yet TCRdb's version contains in-frame clones alone and is incomplete. The data contain about 68,000 clones, roughly 83% of them singletons. The material sequenced was CD4+ or CD8+ T cells sorted from blood, taken in a trial of the OX40 agonist ivuxolimab. The receptors were sampled from an adult with an advanced solid tumor such as melanoma, head and neck, liver or kidney cancer.

This rearrangement joins TRBV28 to TRBJ2-7; 8 bases fit TRBD2. The CDR3 length is 17 residues. After removal of 2 bases from V and 0 bases from J, the junction contained 9 bases not matched to a gene. From germline, CDR1 is MDHEN and CDR2 SYDVKM. The CDR3 loop is CASSLAGGGAFSYEQYF. As DNA, the CDR3 is TGTGCCAGCAGTTTAGCGGGAGGAGGAGCCTTCTCCTACGAGCAGTACTTC.

V and J are TRBV7-9 and TRBJ2-1; D gene uncertain. CDR1 is SEHNR and CDR2 is FQNEAQ in the germline V gene (reference sequence). V gave up 1 base and J gave up 13 bases, with 11 bases separating them. The CDR3 contains 12 residues. The CDR3 spells CASSLDRESQFF. The CDR3 coding sequence is TGTGCCAGCAGCTTAGATCGTGAGTCACAGTTCTTC.

The gene calls are TRBV5-4 and TRBJ2-1, with 11 bases lining up with TRBD2. The ends lost 3 bases at V and 7 bases at J; junction bases unmatched: 9. The CDR3 consists of 16 residues. Germline CDR1 SGHNT, CDR2 YYREEE (reference sequence). The CDR3 sequence: CASSWSTSGSLNEQFF. The CDR3 DNA reads TGTGCCAGCAGCTGGAGTACTAGCGGGAGTCTGAATGAGCAGTTCTTC.

V usage is TRBV5-1 and J usage is TRBJ1-4; D is undetermined. CDR3 size: 14 residues. In germline, CDR1 is SGHRS, CDR2 YFSETQ. V lost 4 bases to trimming and J lost 8 bases, with 15 bases between them. The CDR3 loop reads CASSPMIGNEKLFF. For the CDR3, the DNA is TGCGCCAGCAGCCCAATGATCGGTAACGAAAAACTGTTTTTT. Combining the CDR3 with reference TRBV5-1 and TRBJ1-4 gives the whole variable domain KAGVTQTPRYLIKTRGQQVTLSCSPISGHRSVSWYQQTPGQGLQFLFEYFSETQRNKGNFPGRFSGRQFSNSRSEMNVSTLELGDSALYLCASSPMIGNEKLFFGSGTQLSVL.

This clone occurred once. The chain joins TRBV19 to TRBJ1-2; D is ambiguous. Looked up from germline, CDR1 is LNHDA and CDR2 is SQIVND (reference sequence). The V and J ends lost 5 bases and 7 bases respectively, with 11 bases between them. The CDR3 spans 12 residues. CDR3 sequence: CASSARRTGYTF. CDR3 nucleotide sequence: TGTGCCAGTAGTGCCCGGAGGACTGGCTACACCTTC.

The DNA of the CDR3 is TGCGCCAGCAGCTTGGATCCCTCGGGTGGCTACACCTTC. Its translation is CASSLDPSGGYTF. V gene TRBV5-1 combines with J gene TRBJ1-2, with D unclear. Germline-derived CDR1 and CDR2 are SGHRS and YFSETQ. The germline V and J ends were trimmed by 0 bases and 7 bases, with 10 bases remaining between them. The CDR3 runs 13 residues.

The genes are TRBV15 and TRBJ2-1, with D possibly being TRBD1 (5 bases). The V end was cut by 0 bases, the J end by 4 bases, with 13 bases between. The germline gives CDR1 LNHNV, CDR2 YYDKDF (reference sequence). CDR3 size: 16 residues. The CDR3 DNA is TGTGCCACCAGCAGAGATCTAGGGGCGCCATACAATGAGCAGTTCTTC. Its translation: CATSRDLGAPYNEQFF.

In its sample, this clone was seen once. This chain connects TRBV5-1 to TRBJ2-3; TRBD1 might be the D (5 bases). Trimming left V 6 bases short and J 6 bases short, with 17 bases between. The germline V gene has CDR1 SGHRS and CDR2 YFSETQ. The CDR3 is 14 residues long. The CDR3 loop is CASIEGRAGDTQYF. The CDR3 region has the DNA TGCGCCAGCATTGAAGGCAGGGCTGGCGATACGCAGTATTTT. Full variable domain (rest looked up from reference TRBV5-1 and TRBJ2-3): KAGVTQTPRYLIKTRGQQVTLSCSPISGHRSVSWYQQTPGQGLQFLFEYFSETQRNKGNFPGRFSGRQFSNSRSEMNVSTLELGDSALYLCASIEGRAGDTQYFGPGTRLTVL.

This clone was detected only once. The V gene is TRBV29-1, the J gene TRBJ2-1, with D unresolved. Germline lookup yields CDR1 SQVTM and CDR2 ANQGSEA. This CDR3 has 14 amino acids. The V end lost 7 bases, the J end lost 1 base, and 14 bases lay between the germline ends. In DNA, the CDR3 is TGCAGCGCCGTGGGCTGGAATTCCTACAATGAGCAGTTCTTC. This sequence encodes CSAVGWNSYNEQFF.

V usage is TRBV5-6 and J usage is TRBJ2-2, with 7 bases lining up with TRBD2. CDR1 and CDR2 from the germline V gene are SGHDT and YYEEEE. This CDR3 contains 15 residues. V lost 4 bases, J lost 2 bases, and 5 bases stayed unmatched. The CDR3 coding sequence is TGTGCCAGCAGCCTGCCTAGCGGAAACACCGGGGAGCTGTTTTTT. Protein: CASSLPSGNTGELFF. Full variable domain (rest looked up from reference TRBV5-6 and TRBJ2-2): DAGVTQSPTHLIKTRGQQVTLRCSPKSGHDTVSWYQQALGQGPQFIFQYYEEEERQRGNFPDRFSGHQFPNYSSELNVNALLLGDSALYLCASSLPSGNTGELFFGEGSRLTVL.

The chain links TRBV5-1 to TRBJ2-4; 8 bases map to TRBD1. The J segment lost 4 bases and the V segment lost 4 bases, leaving 13 bases of the junction unmatched. The CDR3 has 17 residues. CDR1 is SGHRS, CDR2 YFSETQ, per germline. Written as DNA, the CDR3 is TGCGCCAGCAGCCTCGATGCGTCCCGGACAGGGAAAAACATTCAGTACTTC. Amino acid sequence: CASSLDASRTGKNIQYF.

This chain links TRBV7-3 with TRBJ2-7, with D possibly matching TRBD2 (5 bases). CDR3 size: 14 residues. Trimming removed 3 bases at V and 3 bases at J, with 12 bases between. Looked up from germline, CDR1 is SGHTA and CDR2 is FQGTGA. Here the CDR3 reads CASSFAGPDYEQYF. As DNA, the CDR3 is TGTGCCAGCAGCTTTGCGGGTCCTGACTACGAGCAGTACTTC.

The chain is built from TRBV5-8 and TRBJ2-3; maybe TRBD2 (5 bases). The germline V gene encodes CDR1 SGHTS and CDR2 YDEGEE. Trimming left V 4 bases short and J 2 bases short, with 17 bases between. CDR3 length equals 16 residues. The CDR3 region is CASSLHGGLFTDTQYF. The CDR3 nucleotides read TGTGCCAGCAGCCTCCACGGCGGGCTCTTCACAGATACGCAGTATTTT.

The chain carries TRBV28 and TRBJ2-1; 11 bases fit TRBD2. Germline V gives CDR1 MDHEN, CDR2 SYDVKM. The CDR3 is made up of 14 amino acids. With V trimmed by 7 bases and J by 7 bases, 6 bases remained unmatched. Here the CDR3 reads CASTGTSGKNEQFF. CDR3 bases: TGTGCCAGCACCGGGACTAGCGGAAAAAATGAGCAGTTCTTC. The full variable domain, completed using reference TRBV28 and TRBJ2-1, is DVKVTQSSRYLVKRTGEKVFLECVQDMDHENMFWYRQDPGLGLRLIYFSYDVKMKEKGDIPEGYSVSREKKERFSLILESASTNQTSMYLCASTGTSGKNEQFFGPGTRLTVL.

This clone was seen only once. CDR3: CASSFGGGLGKLFF. The CDR3 DNA is TGTGCCAGCAGCTTTGGGGGGGGACTCGGAAAACTGTTTTTT. The V gene is TRBV5-4, the J gene TRBJ1-4; maybe TRBD1 (5 bases). V lost 2 bases, J lost 10 bases, and 15 bases lay in between. CDR1 and CDR2 from the germline V gene are SGHNT and YYREEE (reference sequence). The CDR3 is 14 amino acids.

The rearrangement joins TRBV13 to TRBJ2-7; 8 nucleotides match TRBD1. Looked up from germline, CDR1 is PRHDT and CDR2 is FYEKMQ (reference sequence). The junction had 15 bases not matched to a gene; V was cut back by 4 bases and J by 1 base. This CDR3 comprises 18 residues. CDR3 residues: CASSSTTSSDRESYEQYF. The DNA for the CDR3 is TGTGCCAGCAGCTCAACGACCTCCTCGGACAGGGAATCCTACGAGCAGTACTTC.

This chain uses TRBV30 with TRBJ2-1; D possibly corresponds to TRBD2 (5 bases). Germline V gives CDR1 GTSNPN, CDR2 SVGIG (reference sequence). The CDR3 has 13 amino acids. The V gene lost 8 bases and the J gene lost 10 bases, with 21 bases spanning the gap. The CDR3: CARTGVLLREQFF. For the CDR3, the DNA is TGTGCCCGAACCGGGGTACTTTTACGGGAGCAGTTCTTC.

The V gene is TRBV30, the J gene TRBJ2-7; 9 bases are a match to TRBD2. Germline assignment: CDR1 GTSNPN and CDR2 SVGIG (reference sequence). The CDR3 has 13 amino acids. V dropped 3 bases and J dropped 7; count of bases not matched to a gene: 7. CDR3 in DNA: TGTGCCTGGAGAGTAGCGGGAGTGCGAGAGCAGTACTTC. Translated: CAWRVAGVREQYF. The complete variable domain, with remaining parts taken from reference TRBV30 and TRBJ2-7, reads SQTIHQWPATLVQPVGSPLSLECTVEGTSNPNLYWYRQAAGRGLQLLFYSVGIGQISSEVPQNLSASRPQDRQFILSSKKLLLSDSGFYLCAWRVAGVREQYFGPGTRLTVT.

Written as DNA, the CDR3 is TGTGCCAGCAGAATCACAGGGATTTCGCACAATCAGCCCCAGCATTTT. It yields the protein CASRITGISHNQPQHF. V and J are TRBV6-6 and TRBJ1-5, with D perhaps TRBD1 (6 bases). Per germline, CDR1 MNHNY and CDR2 SVGAGI (reference sequence). V lost 6 bases, J lost 3 bases, and 18 bases lay in between. This CDR3 contains 16 residues.

The chain is built from TRBV6-5 and TRBJ2-1; D possibly corresponds to TRBD2 (5 bases). V dropped 10 bases and J dropped 0 bases, with 16 bases sitting between them. This CDR3 contains 15 residues. Germline CDR1 is MNHEY and CDR2 is SVGAGI. The CDR3 here is CATARADSSYNEQFF. CDR3 bases: TGTGCCACCGCGAGAGCGGATAGCTCCTACAATGAGCAGTTCTTC.

The chain joins TRBV5-6 to TRBJ2-3; D remains ambiguous. V was shortened by 0 bases and J by 2 bases, with 7 bases between the two germline ends. The CDR3 spans 14 residues. Germline V gene sequence: CDR1 SGHDT, CDR2 YYEEEE. The DNA of the CDR3 is TGTGCCAGCAGCTTGGGCCCAAACACAGATACGCAGTATTTT. This encodes CASSLGPNTDTQYF.

This chain uses TRBV11-2 with TRBJ2-5, with D unresolved. V was shortened by 3 bases and J by 2 bases, with 10 bases between the two germline ends. This CDR3 is built from 14 residues. Per germline, CDR1 SGHAT and CDR2 FQNNGV. The CDR3 here is CASSFFDGQETQYF. The CDR3 DNA reads TGTGCCAGCAGCTTCTTCGACGGTCAAGAGACCCAGTACTTC.

The V and J genes are TRBV30 and TRBJ1-2; 7 nucleotides align to TRBD1. V shed 3 bases and J 3 bases; nucleotides not matched to a gene: 16. CDR3 length: 17 residues. CDR1 is GTSNPN and CDR2 is SVGIG in the germline V gene (reference sequence). CDR3 loop: CAWSRRQGLLADYGYTF. CDR3 nucleotide sequence: TGTGCCTGGAGCCGGAGACAGGGTTTGTTGGCGGACTATGGCTACACCTTC. The full variable domain, completed using reference TRBV30 and TRBJ1-2, is SQTIHQWPATLVQPVGSPLSLECTVEGTSNPNLYWYRQAAGRGLQLLFYSVGIGQISSEVPQNLSASRPQDRQFILSSKKLLLSDSGFYLCAWSRRQGLLADYGYTFGSGTRLTVV.

This clone turned up a few times. The V call is TRBV21-1, the J call TRBJ2-7; TRBD2 is taken as the D call from the table, unchecked against the DNA. TRBV21-1 is flagged as a pseudogene. The length of the CDR3 is 17 residues. The CDR3, as DNA: TGTGCCAGCAGCAAACGTGGACTAGCGGGGGGGCCCTACGAGCAGTACTTC. It translates to CASSKRGLAGGPYEQYF.

The chain carries TRBV9 and TRBJ1-2, with 7 bases aligning to TRBD1. V was clipped by 5 bases and J by 2 bases; unmatched bases: 6. Germline V CDR1 and CDR2: SGDLS, YYNGEE. This CDR3 contains 14 residues. CDR3 in DNA: TGTGCCAGCAGAGGGGGCGGACTCAACTATGGCTACACCTTC. Translated, it gives CASRGGGLNYGYTF.

The V call is TRBV13, the J call TRBJ1-2; TRBD1 matches 11 bases. CDR1 PRHDT and CDR2 FYEKMQ come from the germline V gene (reference sequence). The CDR3 loop spans 18 amino acids. V lost 5 bases, J lost 2 bases, and 13 bases stayed unmatched. The CDR3 DNA reads as TGTGCCAGCAGCCCGCGGCCGGGACAGGGGGATAGAAACTATGGCTACACCTTC. Residues: CASSPRPGQGDRNYGYTF.